The next 23 T cell receptor beta chains were all read from a single sample in a study of shared clonotypes between healthy human individuals. TCRdb's table, derived via immunoSEQ multiplex PCR, lists solely in-frame clones and lacks some. The sample lists 550,000 to 800,000 clones, approximately 79% occurring once. Material for sequencing was memory CD4+ T cells sorted from blood. The subset denotes: CD45RA-negative fraction. The receptors here all came from a woman in her thirties in good health.

The V call is TRBV6-5, the J call TRBJ2-2; D is unresolved. Trimming removed 7 bases at V and 0 bases at J, with 9 bases between. This CDR3 comprises 14 residues. Germline V gene data show CDR1 as MNHEY and CDR2 as SVGAGI. The DNA for the CDR3 is TGTGCCAGCAAAAAACAACCGAACACCGGGGAGCTGTTTTTT. It is translated as CASKKQPNTGELFF.

To note about this clone: A read error is possible here, since a much larger clone lies one base away. The rearrangement links TRBV6-1 to TRBJ1-1; D not certain. The CDR3 is made up of 13 amino acids. Germline V gives CDR1 MNHNS, CDR2 SASEGT. The ends were cut back, 5 bases at V and 0 bases at J, with 7 bases in the middle. The CDR3 loop is CASSRAMNTEAFF. The CDR3 DNA is TGTGCCAGCAGTCGCGCGATGAACACTGAAGCTTTCTTT.

Comments on this clone: Other nucleotide sequences in the sample specify the same CDR3. J is TRBJ2-7 and V is TRBV18, with TRBD2 identical over 7 bases. Germline V CDR1 and CDR2: KGHSH, LQKENI. V lost 3 bases, J lost 3 bases, and 8 bases stayed unmatched. The CDR3 extends over 15 amino acids. The chain's CDR3 is CASSPSSLADYEQYF. The CDR3 DNA follows: TGTGCCAGCTCACCCTCTTCGCTAGCGGACTACGAGCAGTACTTC.

The chain employs TRBV23-1 and TRBJ2-3; TRBD1 might be the D (6 bases). TRBV23-1 is placed among ORFs of uncertain function. V gave up 2 bases and J gave up 0 bases, with 15 bases separating them. This CDR3 has 17 amino acids. CDR3 amino acids: CASSQKDSYSSTDTQYF. CDR3 in DNA: TGCGCCAGCAGTCAAAAGGACAGCTACAGTAGCACAGATACGCAGTATTTT.

The table lists this clone with a few counts. This rearrangement joins TRBV6-4 to TRBJ2-1, with 9 nucleotides matching TRBD2. J gave up 7 bases and V 6 bases, and 10 bases lay outside the gene matches. Germline CDR1 MRHNA, CDR2 SNTAGT. The CDR3 contains 15 residues. CDR3 amino acids: CASSLIAGVGNEQFF. The CDR3 nucleotides read TGTGCCAGCAGCCTGATAGCGGGAGTCGGAAATGAGCAGTTCTTC.

This chain uses TRBV7-2 with TRBJ2-4, with no clear D. There are 14 residues in the CDR3. V was clipped by 2 bases and J by 3 bases, with 8 bases between them. The germline CDR1 and CDR2 sequences are SGHTA and FQGNSA. The CDR3 here is CASSLWGLKNIQYF. The CDR3, as DNA: TGTGCCAGCAGCTTATGGGGTCTCAAAAACATTCAGTACTTC.

The genes are TRBV28 and TRBJ1-3, with 9 positions matching TRBD1. Germline loops: CDR1 MDHEN, CDR2 SYDVKM. The CDR3 length is 16 residues. V lost 5 bases and J lost 2; bases outside the gene matches: 7. For the CDR3, the DNA is TGTGCCAGCAGTATAACAGGGGGCTTAACTGGAAACACCATATATTTT. Translation gives CASSITGGLTGNTIYF.

The chain couples TRBV6-1 to TRBJ2-7; 7 bases are shared with TRBD2. J was trimmed by 0 bases and V by 1 base; bases with no gene match: 3. The CDR3 extends over 15 amino acids. Germline values: CDR1 MNHNS, CDR2 SASEGT. The CDR3 loop is CASSEVGEGSYEQYF. For the CDR3, the DNA is TGTGCCAGCAGTGAAGTGGGGGAGGGCTCCTACGAGCAGTACTTC.

The chain links TRBV18 to TRBJ1-1, with a possible D match to TRBD1 (6 bases). The CDR3 loop spans 15 amino acids. Trimming cost V 3 bases and J 0 bases, with 11 bases left between them. Germline V lookup: CDR1 KGHSH, CDR2 LQKENI. This CDR3 reads CASSPLDRMNTEAFF. The CDR3, as DNA: TGTGCCAGCTCACCGTTAGACAGGATGAACACTGAAGCTTTCTTT.

This chain links TRBV2 with TRBJ2-5; 8 bases align to TRBD1. The J call may be mistaken, given a closer DNA end match to TRBJ2-7. Germline V lookup: CDR1 SNHLY, CDR2 FYNNEI. The CDR3 spans 13 residues. The CDR3 region is CASRDREVSEQYF. For the CDR3, the DNA is TGTGCCAGCAGGGACAGGGAAGTAAGCGAGCAGTACTTC.

The gene calls are TRBV11-3 and TRBJ2-3; the D is unclear. The CDR3 consists of 14 residues. Per the germline V gene, CDR1 is SGHNT and CDR2 is YENEEA. V was shortened by 1 base and J by 0 bases, with 5 bases between the two germline ends. CDR3 in DNA: TGTGCCAGCAGCTTAGGTACTAGCACAGATACGCAGTATTTT. Its translation is CASSLGTSTDTQYF.

The CDR3 loop reads CASSSGASGVYEQFF. For the CDR3, the DNA is TGTGCCAGCAGCTCTGGGGCTAGCGGGGTATATGAGCAGTTCTTC. The rearrangement uses TRBV11-1 and TRBJ2-1, with 9 bases matching TRBD2. Trimming took 4 bases from V and 8 from J; bases not matched to a gene: 9. CDR3 length: 15 amino acids. Germline CDR1 SGHAT, CDR2 FQDESV (reference sequence). Variable domain in full (rest from reference TRBV11-1 and TRBJ2-1): EAEVAQSPRYKITEKSQAVAFWCDPISGHATLYWYRQILGQGPELLVQFQDESVVDDSQLPKDRFSAERLKGVDSTLKIQPAELGDSAMYLCASSSGASGVYEQFFGPGTRLTVL.

The chain has TRBV2 and TRBJ2-5; 7 bases line up with TRBD2. Germline CDR1 is SNHLY and CDR2 is FYNNEI. J lost 4 bases, V lost 8 bases, and 7 bases had no gene match. CDR3 length: 13 residues. This chain's CDR3 is CASSSGNVETQYF. CDR3 sequence (DNA): TGTGCCAGCTCCAGCGGGAACGTAGAGACCCAGTACTTC.

The chain employs TRBV28 and TRBJ2-5; possibly TRBD2 for D (6 bases). The CDR3 covers 13 residues. V was shortened by 6 bases and J by 5 bases, with 13 bases between the two germline ends. CDR1 is MDHEN, CDR2 SYDVKM, per germline. In nucleotides, the CDR3 is TGTGCCAGCAGCCTCGGGGGAGTGGAGACCCAGTACTTC. Protein product: CASSLGGVETQYF.

The chain uses TRBV2 and TRBJ1-5, with D tentatively TRBD1 (6 bases). V shed 5 bases and J shed 1 base, with 15 bases lying between them. The CDR3 loop spans 16 amino acids. The germline V gene has CDR1 SNHLY and CDR2 FYNNEI. The CDR3 nucleotides are TGTGCCAGCAGTTCAAGACCGACAGGCAGCAATCAGCCCCAGCATTTT. Translated: CASSSRPTGSNQPQHF.

This clone has at least ten counts. This rearrangement joins TRBV21-1 to TRBJ2-7; the listed D gene, TRBD1, was not tested against the DNA. TRBV21-1 is a known pseudogene. This CDR3 contains 18 residues. The DNA for the CDR3 is TGTGCCAGCAGCAAAGGGAGGGTTTTGGACAGGTGCTCCTACGAGCAGTACTTC. Protein sequence: CASSKGRVLDRCSYEQYF.

The rearrangement links TRBV6-5 to TRBJ1-1, with D unclear. CDR3 length equals 14 residues. With 3 bases removed from V and 4 bases from J, the gap between germline ends came to 12 bases. Germline V lookup: CDR1 MNHEY, CDR2 SVGAGI. CDR3 sequence reads: CASSYVLRSTEAFF. The CDR3 coding sequence is TGTGCCAGCAGTTATGTTCTGAGGAGCACTGAAGCTTTCTTT.

The chain employs TRBV29-1 and TRBJ1-2, with 7 bases that match TRBD1. This CDR3 contains 13 residues. J was trimmed by 6 bases and V by 8 bases; bases with no gene match: 12. CDR1 is SQVTM, CDR2 ANQGSEA, per germline. CDR3 loop: CSSRRQGSHGYTF. CDR3 bases: TGCAGCTCGAGACGACAGGGATCGCATGGCTACACCTTC.

The J gene is TRBJ2-5, the V gene TRBV19; D might be TRBD1 (6 bases). Deletions cut 5 bases from V and 2 bases from J, with 18 bases between. Looked up from germline, CDR1 is LNHDA and CDR2 is SQIVND (reference sequence). CDR3 size: 16 residues. The CDR3 DNA follows: TGTGCCAGTAGTTCAAGGGGGAGATGGAGTCAAGAGACCCAGTACTTC. This sequence encodes CASSSRGRWSQETQYF.

CDR3 DNA sequence: TGTGCCAGCAGCTTAGGGGGAGAGCCAAGCAGTGAAAAACTGTTTTTT. Its translation: CASSLGGEPSSEKLFF. The V and J genes are TRBV7-9 and TRBJ1-4, with no clear D. The CDR3 has 16 amino acids. Germline CDR1 SEHNR, CDR2 FQNEAQ (reference sequence). Trimming removed 1 base from V and 7 bases from J, with 16 bases in between.

This clone was counted between two and nine times. This clone may be a read error of a much larger clone one base away. Other nucleotide sequences from this sample produce the same CDR3. The chain uses TRBV27 and TRBJ1-5, with unresolved D. V lost 2 bases and J lost 2, with 4 bases in between. This CDR3 spans 13 amino acids. The germline V gene has CDR1 MNHEY and CDR2 SMNVEV (reference sequence). CDR3 region: CASSLRGNQPQHF. For the CDR3, the DNA is TGTGCCAGCAGTTTACGGGGCAATCAGCCCCAGCATTTT.

The chain combines TRBV6-4 with TRBJ1-3, with TRBD1 identical over 10 bases. This CDR3 spans 21 amino acids. The V gene end was trimmed by 0 bases and the J gene end by 1 base; junction bases not matched to a gene: 15. CDR1 MRHNA and CDR2 SNTAGT come from the germline V gene. The CDR3 DNA is TGTGCCAGCAGTGACTCCTGGGACAGGGGACCGCCCTGGTCATCTGGAAACACCATATATTTT. It codes for CASSDSWDRGPPWSSGNTIYF.

As to this clone: A read error may produce the germline difference seen at one junction end. Other DNA sequences of this sample code for an identical CDR3. The chain carries TRBV28 and TRBJ2-5; tentatively, D is TRBD2 (5 bases). CDR3 size: 11 residues. The V gene's germline CDR1 is MDHEN and CDR2 SYDVKM. The CDR3 bases are TGTGCCAGTAGTTCCCGGACTTACCAGTACTTC. Translated: CASSSRTYQYF.